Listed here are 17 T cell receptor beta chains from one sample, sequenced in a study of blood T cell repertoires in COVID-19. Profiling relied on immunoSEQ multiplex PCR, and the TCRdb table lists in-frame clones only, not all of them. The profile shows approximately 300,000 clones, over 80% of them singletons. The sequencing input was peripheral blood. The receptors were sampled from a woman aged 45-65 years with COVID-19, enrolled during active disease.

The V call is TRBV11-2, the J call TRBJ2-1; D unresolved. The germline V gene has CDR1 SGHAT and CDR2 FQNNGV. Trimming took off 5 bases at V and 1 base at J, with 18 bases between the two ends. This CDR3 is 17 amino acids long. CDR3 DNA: TGTGCCAGCAGCCCACTGGCCAATAGCCGATCCTACAATGAGCAGTTCTTC. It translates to CASSPLANSRSYNEQFF. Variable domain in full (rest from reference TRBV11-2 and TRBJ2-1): EAGVAQSPRYKIIEKRQSVAFWCNPISGHATLYWYQQILGQGPKLLIQFQNNGVVDDSQLPKDRFSAERLKGVDSTLKIQPAKLEDSAVYLCASSPLANSRSYNEQFFGPGTRLTVL.

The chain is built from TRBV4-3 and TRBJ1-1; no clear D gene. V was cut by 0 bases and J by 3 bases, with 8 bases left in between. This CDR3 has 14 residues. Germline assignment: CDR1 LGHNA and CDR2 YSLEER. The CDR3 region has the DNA TGCGCCAGCAGCCAAGATCGAGGGTACACTGAAGCTTTCTTT. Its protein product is CASSQDRGYTEAFF.

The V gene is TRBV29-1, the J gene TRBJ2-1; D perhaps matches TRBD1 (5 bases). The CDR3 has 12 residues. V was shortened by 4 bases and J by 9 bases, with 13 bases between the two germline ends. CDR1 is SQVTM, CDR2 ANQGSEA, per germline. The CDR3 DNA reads TGCAGCGTTGCCCCTAGGGGCACTGAGCAGTTCTTC. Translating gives CSVAPRGTEQFF.

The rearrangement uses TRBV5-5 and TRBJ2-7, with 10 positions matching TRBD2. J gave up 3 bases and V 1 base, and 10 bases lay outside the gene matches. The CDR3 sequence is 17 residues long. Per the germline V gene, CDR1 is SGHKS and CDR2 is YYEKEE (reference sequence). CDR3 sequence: CASSLTVRASGSYEQYF. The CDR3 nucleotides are TGTGCCAGCAGCTTGACGGTGCGGGCTAGCGGGAGCTACGAGCAGTACTTC.

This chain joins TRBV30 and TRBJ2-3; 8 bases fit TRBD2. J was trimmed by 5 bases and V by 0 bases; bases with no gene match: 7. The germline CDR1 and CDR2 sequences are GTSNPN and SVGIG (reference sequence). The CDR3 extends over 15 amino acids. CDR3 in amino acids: CAWSVRGGGRDTQYF. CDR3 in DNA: TGTGCCTGGAGTGTACGGGGGGGCGGTAGAGATACGCAGTATTTT.

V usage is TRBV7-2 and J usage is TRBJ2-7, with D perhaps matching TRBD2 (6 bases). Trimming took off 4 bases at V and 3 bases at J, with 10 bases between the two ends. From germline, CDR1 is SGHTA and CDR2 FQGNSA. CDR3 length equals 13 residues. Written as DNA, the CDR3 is TGTGCCAGCAGCTCGCAAGCGGGCTACGAGCAGTACTTC. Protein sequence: CASSSQAGYEQYF.

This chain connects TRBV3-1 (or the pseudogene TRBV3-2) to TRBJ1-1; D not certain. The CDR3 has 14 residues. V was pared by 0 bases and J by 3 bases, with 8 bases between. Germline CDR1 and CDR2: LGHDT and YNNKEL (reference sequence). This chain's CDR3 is CASSQDQLYTEAFF. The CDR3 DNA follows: TGTGCCAGCAGCCAAGATCAATTGTACACTGAAGCTTTCTTT.

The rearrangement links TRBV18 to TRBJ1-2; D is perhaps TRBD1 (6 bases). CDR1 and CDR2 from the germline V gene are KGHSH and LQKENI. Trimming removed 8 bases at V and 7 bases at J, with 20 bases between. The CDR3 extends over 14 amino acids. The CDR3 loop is CASITGQTVAGYTF. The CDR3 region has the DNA TGTGCCAGCATCACAGGGCAGACAGTGGCTGGCTACACCTTC.

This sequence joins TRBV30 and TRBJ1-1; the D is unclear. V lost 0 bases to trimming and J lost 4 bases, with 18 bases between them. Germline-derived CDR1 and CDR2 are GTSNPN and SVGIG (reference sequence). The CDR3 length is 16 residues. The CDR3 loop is CAWSVIGQHSGTEAFF. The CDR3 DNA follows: TGTGCCTGGAGTGTAATCGGCCAACACAGCGGCACTGAAGCTTTCTTT.

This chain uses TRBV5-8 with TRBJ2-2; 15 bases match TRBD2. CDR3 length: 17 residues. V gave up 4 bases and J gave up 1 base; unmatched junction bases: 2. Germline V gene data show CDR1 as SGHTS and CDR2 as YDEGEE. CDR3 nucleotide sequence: TGTGCCAGCAGCCAGGGACTAGCGGGAGGGAACACCGGGGAGCTGTTTTTT. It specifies CASSQGLAGGNTGELFF.

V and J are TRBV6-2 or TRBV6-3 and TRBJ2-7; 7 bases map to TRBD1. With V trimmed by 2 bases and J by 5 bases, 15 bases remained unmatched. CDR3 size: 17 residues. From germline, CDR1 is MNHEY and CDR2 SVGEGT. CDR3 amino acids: CASSYPYSLRQGDEQYF. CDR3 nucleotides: TGTGCCAGCAGTTACCCCTACTCCCTGCGACAGGGTGACGAGCAGTACTTC.

CDR3: CASSQVQGSYGYTF. CDR3 coding DNA: TGTGCCAGCAGCCAAGTACAGGGGTCCTATGGCTACACCTTC. The chain links TRBV7-8 to TRBJ1-2; 7 bases fit TRBD1. V gave up 5 bases and J gave up 4 bases; unmatched junction bases: 7. The V gene's germline CDR1 is SGHVS and CDR2 FQNEAQ. CDR3 size: 14 residues. The full variable domain, completed using reference TRBV7-8 and TRBJ1-2, is GAGVSQSPRYKVAKRGQDVALRCDPISGHVSLFWYQQALGQGPEFLTYFQNEAQLDKSGLPSDRFFAERPEGSVSTLKIQRTQQEDSAVYLCASSQVQGSYGYTFGSGTRLTVV.

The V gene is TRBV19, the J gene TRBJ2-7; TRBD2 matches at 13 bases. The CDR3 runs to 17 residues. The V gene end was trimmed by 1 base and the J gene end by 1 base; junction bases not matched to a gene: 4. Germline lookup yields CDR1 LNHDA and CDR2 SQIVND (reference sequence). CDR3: CASSIGLTSGRSYEQYF. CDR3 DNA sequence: TGTGCCAGTAGTATAGGTCTGACTAGCGGGAGGTCCTACGAGCAGTACTTC.

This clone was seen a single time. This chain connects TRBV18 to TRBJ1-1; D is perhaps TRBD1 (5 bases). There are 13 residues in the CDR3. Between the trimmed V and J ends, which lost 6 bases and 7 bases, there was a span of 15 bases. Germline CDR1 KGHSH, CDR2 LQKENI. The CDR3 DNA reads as TGTGCCAGCTCCCCAACGAGACAGTTTGAAGCTTTCTTT. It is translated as CASSPTRQFEAFF.

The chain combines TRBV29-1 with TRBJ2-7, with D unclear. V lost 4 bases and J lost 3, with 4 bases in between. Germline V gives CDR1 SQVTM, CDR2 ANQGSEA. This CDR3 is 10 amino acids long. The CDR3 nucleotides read TGCAGCGTTGTATTCTACGAGCAGTACTTC. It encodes CSVVFYEQYF.

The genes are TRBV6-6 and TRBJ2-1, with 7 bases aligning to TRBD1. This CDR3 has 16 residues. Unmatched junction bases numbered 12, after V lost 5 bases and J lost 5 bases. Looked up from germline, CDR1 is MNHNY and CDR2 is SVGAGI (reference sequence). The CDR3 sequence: CASSTTTGILHNEQFF. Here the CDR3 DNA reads TGTGCCAGCAGTACCACGACAGGGATTCTCCACAATGAGCAGTTCTTC.

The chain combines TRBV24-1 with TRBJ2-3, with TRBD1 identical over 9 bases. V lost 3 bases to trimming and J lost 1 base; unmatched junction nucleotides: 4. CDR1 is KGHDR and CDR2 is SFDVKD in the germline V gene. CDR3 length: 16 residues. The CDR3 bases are TGTGCCACCAGTGATCCCCGGGACAGGGGCACAGATACGCAGTATTTT. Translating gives CATSDPRDRGTDTQYF.